Below are 18 T cell receptor beta chains sequenced from a single sample in a study of T-cell reconstitution after alpha-beta-depleted transplantation in children. Unique molecular identifiers were incorporated during preparation of the TCRbeta library. MiXCR was run by TCRdb on the PCR reads, yielding one entry per CDR3 protein. The sample carries some 390,000 distinct CDR3 sequences, approximately 20% recorded once. Here the sequenced sample was PBMCs from the stem cell graft donor, taken from the stem cell graft. The receptors originated from a human donor who donated a stem cell graft to a child with acute myeloid leukemia.

This clonotype was detected a few times. The rearrangement links TRBV4-3 to TRBJ2-3; 7 bases match TRBD2. CDR1 is LGHNA and CDR2 is YSLEER in the germline V gene. J lost 5 bases, V lost 4 bases, and 6 bases had no gene match. This CDR3 region has 14 residues. The CDR3 DNA sequence: TGCGCCAGCAGCCTATATCGGGGGGAAGATACGCAGTATTTT. Translating it yields CASSLYRGEDTQYF.

This clonotype was counted many times. V gene TRBV7-2 combines with J gene TRBJ2-5; 9 bases map to TRBD2. The CDR3 spans 13 residues. Germline-derived CDR1 and CDR2 are SGHTA and FQGNSA. Germline trimming cut 7 bases from V and 5 bases from J; bases unmatched to any gene: 5. CDR3: CASTRSGSETQYF. The CDR3 DNA reads TGTGCCAGCACCCGTAGCGGGAGTGAGACCCAGTACTTC.

This clonotype was seen many times. The chain uses TRBV29-1 and TRBJ2-5, with D perhaps TRBD1 (5 bases). Trimming removed 4 bases at V and 0 bases at J, with 9 bases between. The CDR3 spans 13 residues. Germline loops: CDR1 SQVTM, CDR2 ANQGSEA. The CDR3, as DNA: TGCAGCGTTGTATTGGACAACCAAGAGACCCAGTACTTC. Translated, it gives CSVVLDNQETQYF.

The CDR3 reads CASSKGPGQGAGPSNNQPQHF. The CDR3 nucleotides are TGTGCCAGCAGCAAAGGACCGGGACAGGGGGCAGGTCCCTCCAACAATCAGCCCCAGCATTTT. The chain employs TRBV21-1 and TRBJ1-5; no DNA check was done on the table's D call, TRBD1. TRBV21-1 is a listed pseudogene. The CDR3 runs 21 residues.

The genes are TRBV20-1 and TRBJ2-3, with 8 bases that match TRBD2. The CDR3 sequence is 15 residues long. V shed 5 bases, J shed 4 bases, and the junction held 11 bases outside the gene matches. Germline values: CDR1 DFQATT, CDR2 SNEGSKA (reference sequence). The CDR3 DNA sequence: TGCAGTGCTCCAAGCACTAGCGGAGCCCCAGATACGCAGTATTTT. Its translation is CSAPSTSGAPDTQYF.

The chain uses TRBV5-1 and TRBJ2-5; 7 positions match TRBD1. Germline V lookup: CDR1 SGHRS, CDR2 YFSETQ. This CDR3 has 15 amino acids. V was clipped by 4 bases and J by 8 bases; unmatched bases: 14. This chain's CDR3 is CASSTGVRDSNTQYF. As DNA, the CDR3 is TGCGCCAGCAGCACCGGGGTCCGGGACAGTAACACCCAGTACTTC.

This clonotype showed up many times. The CDR3 sequence: CSARGIGLSREYF. CDR3 nucleotides: TGCAGTGCTAGAGGAATCGGACTCTCGAGGGAGTACTTC. The chain recombines TRBV20-1 with TRBJ2-5, with D maybe TRBD2 (5 bases). The CDR3 runs 13 residues. V was clipped by 1 base and J by 12 bases, with 18 bases between them. CDR1 is DFQATT, CDR2 SNEGSKA, per germline (reference sequence).

This clonotype has a handful of counts. This chain uses TRBV24-1 with TRBJ2-7; TRBD2 matches at 10 bases. The germline gives CDR1 KGHDR, CDR2 SFDVKD. The junction had 6 bases not matched to a gene; V was cut back by 4 bases and J by 4 bases. The CDR3 length is 15 residues. CDR3 in amino acids: CATSESGTSEYEQYF. CDR3 nucleotides: TGTGCCACCAGTGAGTCCGGGACTAGCGAATACGAGCAGTACTTC.

The chain combines TRBV10-3 with TRBJ2-3; D may be TRBD2 (6 bases). Germline CDR1 and CDR2: ENHRY and SYGVKD. This CDR3 spans 13 amino acids. V lost 7 bases, J lost 5 bases, and 13 bases lay in between. Written as DNA, the CDR3 is TGTGCCATCACGGGAGACGATGGAGATACGCAGTATTTT. Translating gives CAITGDDGDTQYF.

This chain joins TRBV7-8 and TRBJ2-7; 10 nucleotides match TRBD1. Per the germline V gene, CDR1 is SGHVS and CDR2 is FQNEAQ. V lost 5 bases to trimming and J lost 5 bases; unmatched junction nucleotides: 6. This CDR3 region has 14 residues. CDR3 loop: CASSARQGADEQYF. The CDR3 nucleotides read TGTGCCAGCAGCGCCAGACAGGGGGCTGACGAGCAGTACTTC.

J is TRBJ1-6 and V is TRBV28; D unclear. CDR3 length equals 12 residues. Germline CDR1 is MDHEN and CDR2 is SYDVKM. V lost 5 bases and J 9 bases, leaving 8 bases between the germline ends. DNA for the CDR3: TGTGCCAGCAGTAGCAGTGGTTCACCCCTCCACTTT. Translated, it gives CASSSSGSPLHF.

This clonotype was observed a few times. The chain couples TRBV18 to TRBJ2-1; D ambiguous. Germline lookup yields CDR1 KGHSH and CDR2 LQKENI. V lost 10 bases to trimming and J lost 7 bases, with 17 bases between them. The CDR3 covers 13 residues. The CDR3 region is CATLGTVRNEQFF. The DNA for the CDR3 is TGTGCCACCCTCGGTACAGTTCGGAATGAGCAGTTCTTC.

V is TRBV12-3 or TRBV12-4 and J is TRBJ2-7; TRBD1 matches 7 bases. V was pared by 3 bases and J by 1 base, with 12 bases of the junction left unmatched. There are 17 residues in the CDR3. In nucleotides, the CDR3 is TGTGCCAGCAGTTTGGGTGCGGTGACAGGGCCTTCCTACGAGCAGTACTTC. Amino acid sequence: CASSLGAVTGPSYEQYF.

This clonotype was observed a handful of times. The rearrangement joins TRBV12-3 or TRBV12-4 to TRBJ2-1; D is possibly TRBD1 or TRBD2 (6 bases each). V was cut by 7 bases and J by 2 bases, with 18 bases left in between. The CDR3 consists of 16 residues. CDR3 in DNA: TGTGCCAGCACCGAAAGGGGGGACAATCCCTACAATGAGCAGTTCTTC. Translated: CASTERGDNPYNEQFF.

This clonotype was seen ten or more times. The gene calls are TRBV6-4 and TRBJ2-3; TRBD1 aligns across 8 bases. Germline CDR1 is MRHNA and CDR2 is SNTAGT. The CDR3 consists of 15 residues. Losses at the gene ends were 0 bases for V and 5 bases for J; bases not matched to a gene: 4. The CDR3 DNA is TGTGCCAGCAGTGACTCGGACAGGGCCGGAGATACGCAGTATTTT. Encoded protein: CASSDSDRAGDTQYF.

CDR3 in amino acids: CSARDYLAVSYNEQFF. For the CDR3, the DNA is TGCAGTGCTAGAGATTACCTGGCGGTCTCCTACAATGAGCAGTTCTTC. The V and J genes are TRBV20-1 and TRBJ2-1; no firm D call. Per the germline V gene, CDR1 is DFQATT and CDR2 is SNEGSKA (reference sequence). Trimming pared 0 bases from V and 0 bases from J, leaving 12 bases between. This CDR3 has 16 amino acids.

This clonotype was recorded many times. As DNA, the CDR3 is TGTGCCAGCAGTCTGGTTTCGTCCCGGAAAGCTTTCTTT. Its translation: CASSLVSSRKAFF. This sequence joins TRBV12-3 or TRBV12-4 and TRBJ1-1; D call uncertain. CDR3 size: 13 residues. The V gene lost 5 bases and the J gene lost 9 bases, with 16 bases spanning the gap.

This clonotype was recorded at least ten times. This chain joins TRBV6-5 and TRBJ1-1; D ambiguous. CDR3 size: 12 residues. V was clipped by 2 bases and J by 1 base, with 2 bases between them. Germline V CDR1 and CDR2: MNHEY, SVGAGI. The DNA of the CDR3 is TGTGCCAGCAGTTACAGGAACACTGAAGCTTTCTTT. It yields the protein CASSYRNTEAFF.